This TCR beta chain is drawn from a study of cytotoxic CD8 clonotypes in ibrutinib-treated CLL. The data were produced by immunoSEQ multiplex PCR, yet TCRdb's version contains in-frame clones alone and is incomplete. The sample has tens of thousands of clones; approximately 70% are singletons. The ends were cut back, 4 bases at V and 0 bases at J, with 16 bases in the middle. Germline loops: CDR1 MGHRA, CDR2 YSYEKL. The CDR3 is 17 amino acids. The source material was PBMCs, sampled at disease progression, from a patient treated with ibrutinib. This clonotype originated in a human donor with chronic lymphocytic leukemia. The chain is built from TRBV4-1 and TRBJ2-1, with D tentatively TRBD1 (5 bases). Here the CDR3 reads CASSPYRTTSSYNEQFF. For the CDR3, the DNA is TGCGCCAGCAGCCCTTACCGGACAACGAGCTCCTACAATGAGCAGTTCTTC.